What follows describes a single TCR beta chain. Its antigen is as yet unknown. The data originate from a study of shared clonotypes between healthy human individuals. All donors were Caucasian adults living in Nashville, Tennessee. Into CD45RA+ naive and CD45RA-negative memory subsets, the CD4+ cells were split. Generated by immunoSEQ multiplex PCR, the TCRdb table keeps only in-frame clones and is missing some. This table has about 610,000 clones, about 97% appearing once. General study points: Memory subsets had estimated richness that was generally smaller than that of naive subsets.

V was shortened by 0 bases and J by 0 bases, with 4 bases between the two germline ends. Germline CDR1 is SGHNT and CDR2 is YYREEE (reference sequence). The CDR3 covers 14 residues. V gene TRBV5-4 combines with J gene TRBJ2-4; D uncertain. The sequencing sample was made of naive CD4+ T cells sorted from blood. Described subset: CD45RA+ positively selected. This TCR derives from a woman aged 25-40 years in good health. CDR3 nucleotide sequence: TGTGCCAGCAGCTTGGGGGGAGCCAAAAACATTCAGTACTTC. It encodes CASSLGGAKNIQYF.